This TCR beta chain emerged from a study of blood T cells in healthy people across ages (dated by TCRdb to between 2015 and 2016). With regard to the full study: Template switching captured roughly one uniquely barcoded TCR beta cDNA molecule per two T cells in model experiments. Age-related changes in TCR beta repertoire diversity were measured in the study by deep sequencing normalized with unique cDNA molecular identifiers. Donors were grouped into four age groups: young (average about 15 years), middle-aged (39), aged (62) and long-lived (around 80). To avoid experimental bias, donors of different ages were spread randomly across the sequencing lanes. The study analyzed two additional independent replicas of 1 million unique cDNA reads from the same blood draw for two donors, one aged 18 to 30 and one aged 80 or older. The paper as a whole reports these results and caveats: Total diversity estimates from one million sequenced T cells were considered lower bounds and underestimates. As age increased, observed TCR beta diversity per million T cells dropped in a roughly linear way, and a significant reduction was already evident by age about 36. The long-lived group showed more naive CD4+ T cells, fewer expanded clones and increased TCR diversity than the aged group, suggesting age selection. Because profiling used bulk unsorted PBMCs, naive and antigen-experienced compartments could not be compared conclusively. There was a strong correlation between observed TCR beta diversity and the percentage of naive T cells measured by flow cytometry. The CMV infection status of donors was not known, potentially confounding age-related changes in expanded clonotypes.

The donors were roughly 40 Caucasian individuals from Russia, aged roughly 6 to 100 years, who were systemically healthy. Around 10 milliliters of peripheral blood were collected from each donor into EDTA-treated Vacutainer tubes. Ficoll-Paque density-gradient centrifugation was used to isolate PBMCs, with at least 6.5 million per sample. Total RNA, at least 6 micrograms per sample, was extracted from PBMCs with Trizol reagent. For every donor, flow cytometry on a PBMC aliquot measured the percentage of naive CD45RAhigh/CD27high T cells. The junction carries 8 bases between V and J, which are trimmed by 3 bases and 5 bases respectively. The CDR3 runs 12 residues from the cysteine to the phenylalanine. Only CDR3 DNA is held: 36 bases, read in frame from base 1. CDR1 is given as DFQATT and CDR2 as SNEGSKA, both from the germline V gene (reference sequence). Preparation of the library involved 5' RACE. For sequencing, an Illumina HiSeq 2500 was employed. The second PCR ran for about 6 to 12 cycles and used a J-beta primer mix along with a sample-barcoded 5' primer. A template-switch 5' adaptor carrying 12 random nucleotides introduced a unique molecular identifier onto each TCR beta cDNA molecule. At least 2.5 million CDR3-containing paired-end reads were obtained from each sample. First-strand cDNA synthesis was performed from all RNA using the Mint cDNA synthesis kit, with priming by a TRBC-specific oligonucleotide. Following uracil-DNA glycosylase treatment, all cDNA underwent a first 18-cycle PCR with the universal primers M1SS and BC2_uni_R. The original methods were these. Each sample was normalized by randomly selecting 1 million high-quality reads, each carrying a distinct molecular identifier. Reads with shared molecular identifiers were discarded instead of being binned into consensus sequences. CDR3 identification, clonotype clustering and error correction used MiTCR with a Q25 quality threshold and the strictest error-elimination algorithm. Lower-bound total TCR beta diversity was estimated with a nonparametric unseen species model using Euler transformation. TCRdb ran its own pipeline on the public reads, namely fastp trimming at Q25 and MiXCR clone calling, and kept in-frame beta chains. Each CDR3 protein gets just one entry, which takes the most common genes and DNA from the rows behind it. The V and J calls and clone size come from TCRdb's table, not from the authors' own analysis. Counted in this sample were about 1.1 million distinct CDR3 sequences; roughly two fifths of them appeared once. The ten largest clones take up around 14% of the sample.

With respect to this clonotype: The specificity of this receptor is unknown. No base quality information exists; no much larger clone differs at one position.

The sample was blood. In this chain, TRBV20-1 is recombined with TRBJ1-5, with the D gene too uncertain to name. The receptor's source is a young man in good health. The CDR3 sequence is CSASKPDQPQHF. At the DNA level, the sequence is TGCAGTGCTAGCAAGCCCGATCAGCCCCAGCATTTT.